This TCR beta chain came from a study of T-cell memory formation after mild COVID-19. Across the study: Among the donors, TCR clusters were largely specific to each donor.

Whole-study results and caveats: Prior to infection, memory already included some responding clones, suggesting cross-reactive memory joined. CD4+ contracting clones were found mainly in CM and EM, and CD8+ ones in EMRA.

The length of the CDR3 is 11 residues. Germline V gene lookup returns CDR1 KGHSH and CDR2 LQKENI. V was trimmed by 5 bases and J by 3 bases, leaving 4 bases between them. From the 5' RACE reads, TCRdb called clonotypes with MiXCR, one entry per CDR3 protein. The sample includes a few hundred thousand distinct CDR3 sequences, roughly 15% of them seen just once. This clonotype has a handful of counts. No antigen is known for it. The sample was PBMCs or a T cell subset sorted from them (not recorded which). The chain links TRBV18 to TRBJ1-2, with D unresolved. The sequence was collected from a man aged 18-30 years who had mild COVID-19 (a few samples of this study predate the infection). Cell type and time point are not known. CDR3 bases: TGTGCCAGCTCAACCGACTATGGCTACACCTTC. Protein sequence: CASSTDYGYTF.